Here is one T cell receptor beta chain with its context. It lacks a known antigen. Nothing much larger sits one base from this clone, and base qualities are not available. The library relied on the immunoSEQ multiplex PCR assay. In most patients, genomic DNA was isolated using the Qiagen DNeasy Blood and Tissue Kit and sent frozen to Adaptive Biotechnologies for TCR sequencing. For most patients, high-throughput TCR-beta CDR3 sequencing of genomic DNA was performed by Adaptive Biotechnologies. The original methods were these. TCR sequencing data were retrieved from Adaptive's ImmunoSEQ software for 15 to 20 patients, whereas a few other patients were processed with MiXCR and VDJtools. To correct CD4 versus CD8 sorting errors, sequences present in both subsets at a frequency ratio below 5:1 were removed. CDR3 nucleotide sequences shared by donor and recipient were removed because the origin of these sequences could not be assigned. To be classed as alloreactive, a clone needed at least 2-fold expansion over unstimulated cells and a minimum CFSE-low frequency of 0.002% (template counts) or 0.001% (read counts). A clone was considered mappable if detected in the sequenced pre-transplant spleen, lymph node, or MLR CFSE-low populations of the donor or recipient. Cumulative frequency of alloreactive clones was calculated as a percentage of all sequences weighted by copy number. Held by TCRdb, this immuneACCESS table contains in-frame sequences only and omits some clones. Under half of the omission traces to an unresolved V gene where checked; the cause of the rest is unknown. The DNA was the basis for D and trimming; V, J and clone size are from that table. The sample table contains over 85,000 clones; only one count was recorded for around 93% of them. The top ten hold 0.45% to 0.55% of the sample.

Explained via the paper, the time point label denotes: cells obtained before transplantation from donor or recipient. CD3+CD4+ and CD3+CD8+ populations were FACS-sorted from unstimulated pre-transplant donor and recipient cells taken from spleen or lymph nodes. The data stem from a study of graft-versus-host responses after intestinal transplantation (dated by TCRdb to the early 2020s). With respect to the entire study: Multivisceral, liver-intestinal, or isolated intestinal transplants were received by the recipients. Every recipient was given anti-thymocyte globulin induction, then maintenance tacrolimus and steroids for approximately 3 years. Bulk TCR-beta CDR3 sequencing was used to track graft-versus-host and host-versus-graft alloreactive T cell clones in the graft, circulation and bone marrow after intestinal transplantation. Alloreactive clones were identified by sequencing pre-transplant mixed lymphocyte reaction products and comparing these products with unstimulated pre-transplant donor and recipient T cells. A cohort of approximately 23 intestinal transplant recipients, including one retransplant, was enrolled, and a few patients lacking pretransplant specimens were excluded. A peak of at least 4% donor T cells among recipient peripheral blood mononuclear cells was the definition used for donor T cell macrochimerism. Rather than being sequenced by the commercial service, samples from a few later patients were sequenced in-house on an Illumina MiSeq and processed with MiXCR.

The CDR3 runs 12 amino acids, cysteine and phenylalanine included. The DNA shown is the 36-base CDR3, in frame from base 1. The CDR1 and CDR2 encoded by the germline V gene are MNHNS and SASEGT. Unmatched junction bases come to 2, with V trimmed by 7 bases and J by 6 bases. General findings and caveats noted by the study authors: GvH clones turned up in recipient bone marrow, with some appearing earlier in ileal mucosa or blood, a pattern consistent with an intestinal mucosal origin. In the allografts of patients with donor T cell macrochimerism, GvH to HvG T cell clonal ratios were high. The conclusions were limited by the relatively low number and heterogeneity of the intestinal transplant patients. Early after transplant, peak levels of circulating GvH clones were found to be associated with declines in HvG clones.

The chain joins TRBV6-1 to TRBJ1-5; 8 of the junction bases match TRBD1. Material: unstimulated CD8+ T cells sorted from spleen or lymph node cells, obtained before intestinal transplant. The origin of this receptor is a human donor who received an intestinal transplant. The nucleotide sequence reads as follows: TGTGCCAGCACTACAGGGGGTCAGCCCCAGCATTTT. Translated, it gives CASTTGGQPQHF.